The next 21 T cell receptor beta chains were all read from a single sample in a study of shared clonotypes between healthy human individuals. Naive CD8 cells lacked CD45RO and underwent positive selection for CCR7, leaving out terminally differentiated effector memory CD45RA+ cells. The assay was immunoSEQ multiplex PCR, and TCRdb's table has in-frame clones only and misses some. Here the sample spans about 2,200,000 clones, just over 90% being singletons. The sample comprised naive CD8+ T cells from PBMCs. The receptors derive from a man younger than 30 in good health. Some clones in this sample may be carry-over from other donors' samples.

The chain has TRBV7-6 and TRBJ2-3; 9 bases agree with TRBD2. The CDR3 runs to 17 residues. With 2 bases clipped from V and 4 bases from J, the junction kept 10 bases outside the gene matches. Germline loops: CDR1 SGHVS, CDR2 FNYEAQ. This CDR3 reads CASSLQLAGNIPDTQYF. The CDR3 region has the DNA TGTGCCAGCAGCTTACAGCTAGCGGGGAATATACCAGATACGCAGTATTTT.

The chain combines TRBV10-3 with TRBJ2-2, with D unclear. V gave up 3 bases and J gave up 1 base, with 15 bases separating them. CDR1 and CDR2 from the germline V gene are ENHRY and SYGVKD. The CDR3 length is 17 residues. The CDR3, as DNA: TGTGCCATCAGTGACCTTCACAAGCACCTGAACACCGGGGAGCTGTTTTTT. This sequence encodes CAISDLHKHLNTGELFF.

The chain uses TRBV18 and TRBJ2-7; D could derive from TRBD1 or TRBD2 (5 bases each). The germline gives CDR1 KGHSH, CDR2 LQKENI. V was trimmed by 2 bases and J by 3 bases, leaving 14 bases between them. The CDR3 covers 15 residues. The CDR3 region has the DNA TGTGCCAGCTCACCATCCGGGACCCTGAACTACGAGCAGTACTTC. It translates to CASSPSGTLNYEQYF.

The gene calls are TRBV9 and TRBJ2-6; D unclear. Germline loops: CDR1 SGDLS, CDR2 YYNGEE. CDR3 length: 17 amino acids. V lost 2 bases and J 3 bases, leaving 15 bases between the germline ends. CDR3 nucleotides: TGTGCCAGCAGCGTTCCAACAACTCCCCTTGGGGCCAACGTCCTGACTTTC. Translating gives CASSVPTTPLGANVLTF. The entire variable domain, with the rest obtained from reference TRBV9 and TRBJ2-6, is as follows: DSGVTQTPKHLITATGQRVTLRCSPRSGDLSVYWYQQSLDQGLQFLIQYYNGEERAKGNILERFSAQQFPDLHSELNLSSLELGDSALYFCASSVPTTPLGANVLTFGAGSRLTVL.

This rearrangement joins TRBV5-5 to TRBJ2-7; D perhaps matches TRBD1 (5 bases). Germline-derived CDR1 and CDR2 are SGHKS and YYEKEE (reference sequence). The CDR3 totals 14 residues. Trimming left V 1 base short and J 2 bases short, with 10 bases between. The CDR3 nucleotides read TGTGCCAGCAGCTTGTTTGCAGGGACCTACGAGCAGTACTTC. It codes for CASSLFAGTYEQYF.

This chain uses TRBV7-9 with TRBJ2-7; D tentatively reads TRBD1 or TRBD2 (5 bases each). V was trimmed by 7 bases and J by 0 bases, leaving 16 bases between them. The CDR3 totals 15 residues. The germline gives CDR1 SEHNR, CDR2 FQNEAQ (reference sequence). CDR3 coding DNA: TGTGCCAGCACCCATCCCTCAGGGACCTCCTACGAGCAGTACTTC. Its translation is CASTHPSGTSYEQYF. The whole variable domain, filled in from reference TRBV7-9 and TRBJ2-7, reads DTGVSQNPRHKITKRGQNVTFRCDPISEHNRLYWYRQTLGQGPEFLTYFQNEAQLEKSRLLSDRFSAERPKGSFSTLEIQRTEQGDSAMYLCASTHPSGTSYEQYFGPGTRLTVT.

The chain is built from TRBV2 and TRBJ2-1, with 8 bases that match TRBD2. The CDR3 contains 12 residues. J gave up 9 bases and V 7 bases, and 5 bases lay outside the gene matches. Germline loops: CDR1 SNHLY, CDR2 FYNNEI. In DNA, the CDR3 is TGTGCCAGCAATGCGGGAGGAACTGAGCAGTTCTTC. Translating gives CASNAGGTEQFF.

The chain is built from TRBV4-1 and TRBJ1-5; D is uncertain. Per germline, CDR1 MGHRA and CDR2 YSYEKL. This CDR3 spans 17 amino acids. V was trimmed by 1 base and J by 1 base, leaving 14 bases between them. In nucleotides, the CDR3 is TGCGCCAGCAGCCAAGGCGTAACCCCGAGGAGCAATCAGCCCCAGCATTTT. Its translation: CASSQGVTPRSNQPQHF.

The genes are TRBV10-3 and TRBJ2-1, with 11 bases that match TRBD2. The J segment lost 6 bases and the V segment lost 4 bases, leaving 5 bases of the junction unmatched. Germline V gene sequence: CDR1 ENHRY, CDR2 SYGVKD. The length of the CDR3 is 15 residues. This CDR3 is CAISGSSGRPNEQFF. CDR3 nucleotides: TGTGCCATCAGTGGATCTAGCGGGAGGCCCAATGAGCAGTTCTTC.

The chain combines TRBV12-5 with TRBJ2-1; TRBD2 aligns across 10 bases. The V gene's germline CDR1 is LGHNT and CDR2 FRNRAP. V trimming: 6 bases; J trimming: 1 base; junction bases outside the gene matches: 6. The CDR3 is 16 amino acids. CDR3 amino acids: CASGDASGSSYNEQFF. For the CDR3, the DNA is TGTGCTAGTGGAGACGCTAGCGGGAGTTCCTACAATGAGCAGTTCTTC.

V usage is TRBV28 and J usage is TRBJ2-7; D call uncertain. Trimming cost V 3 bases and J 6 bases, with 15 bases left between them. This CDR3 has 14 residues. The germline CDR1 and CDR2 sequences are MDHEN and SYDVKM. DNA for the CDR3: TGTGCCAGCAGTTTTAGGACCCGCACCCGCGAGCAGTACTTC. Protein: CASSFRTRTREQYF.

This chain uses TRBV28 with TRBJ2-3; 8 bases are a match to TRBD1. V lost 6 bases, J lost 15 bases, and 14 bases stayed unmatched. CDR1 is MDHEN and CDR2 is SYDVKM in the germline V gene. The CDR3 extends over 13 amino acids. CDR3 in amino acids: CASSKDLDRVGYF. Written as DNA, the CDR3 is TGTGCCAGCAGCAAAGATTTGGACAGGGTTGGATATTTT.

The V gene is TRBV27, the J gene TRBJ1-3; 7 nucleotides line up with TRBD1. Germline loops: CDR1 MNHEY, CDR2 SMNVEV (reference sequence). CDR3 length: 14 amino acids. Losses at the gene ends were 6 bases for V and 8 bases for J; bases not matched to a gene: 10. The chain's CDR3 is CASRTTGPGDTIYF. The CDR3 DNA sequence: TGTGCCAGCAGAACGACAGGGCCCGGGGACACCATATATTTT.

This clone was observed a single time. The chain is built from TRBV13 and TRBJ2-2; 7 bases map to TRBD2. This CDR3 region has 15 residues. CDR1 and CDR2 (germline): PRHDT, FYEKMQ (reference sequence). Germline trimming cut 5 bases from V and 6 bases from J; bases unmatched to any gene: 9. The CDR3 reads CASSPRGSGSGELFF. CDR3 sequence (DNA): TGTGCCAGCAGCCCCCGGGGTAGCGGGTCCGGGGAGCTGTTTTTT. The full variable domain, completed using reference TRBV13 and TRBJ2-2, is AAGVIQSPRHLIKEKRETATLKCYPIPRHDTVYWYQQGPGQDPQFLISFYEKMQSDKGSIPDRFSAQQFSDYHSELNMSSLELGDSALYFCASSPRGSGSGELFFGEGSRLTVL.

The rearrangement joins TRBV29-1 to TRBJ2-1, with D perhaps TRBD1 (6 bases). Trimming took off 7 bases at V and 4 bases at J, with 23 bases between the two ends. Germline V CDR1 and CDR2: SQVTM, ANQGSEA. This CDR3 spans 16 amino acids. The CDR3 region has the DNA TGCAGCGCCCAAGAGCCATCGGGACACCTATACAATGAGCAGTTCTTC. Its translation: CSAQEPSGHLYNEQFF.

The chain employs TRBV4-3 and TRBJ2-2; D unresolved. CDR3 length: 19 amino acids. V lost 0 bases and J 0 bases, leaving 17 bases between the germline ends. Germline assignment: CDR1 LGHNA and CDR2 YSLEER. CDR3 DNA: TGCGCCAGCAGCCAAGATCCCCCAGTAGGATTCGCGAACACCGGGGAGCTGTTTTTT. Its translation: CASSQDPPVGFANTGELFF.

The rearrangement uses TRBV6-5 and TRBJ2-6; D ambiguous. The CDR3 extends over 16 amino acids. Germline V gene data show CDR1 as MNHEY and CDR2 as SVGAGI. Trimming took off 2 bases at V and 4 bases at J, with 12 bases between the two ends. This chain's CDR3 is CASSYGSPAGANVLTF. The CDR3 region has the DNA TGTGCCAGCAGTTACGGTTCCCCCGCAGGGGCCAACGTCCTGACTTTC.

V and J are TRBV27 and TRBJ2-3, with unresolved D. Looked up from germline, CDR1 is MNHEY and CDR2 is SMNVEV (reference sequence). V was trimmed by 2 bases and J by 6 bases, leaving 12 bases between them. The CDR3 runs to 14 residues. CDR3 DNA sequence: TGTGCCAGCAGTTTAGGTGGAGAGTGGGATACGCAGTATTTT. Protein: CASSLGGEWDTQYF.

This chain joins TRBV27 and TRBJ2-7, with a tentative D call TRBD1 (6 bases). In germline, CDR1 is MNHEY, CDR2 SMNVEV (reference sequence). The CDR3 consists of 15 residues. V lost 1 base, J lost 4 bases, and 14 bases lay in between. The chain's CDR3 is CASSLYAGAAYEQYF. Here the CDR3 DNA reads TGTGCCAGCAGTTTATATGCAGGGGCAGCTTACGAGCAGTACTTC.

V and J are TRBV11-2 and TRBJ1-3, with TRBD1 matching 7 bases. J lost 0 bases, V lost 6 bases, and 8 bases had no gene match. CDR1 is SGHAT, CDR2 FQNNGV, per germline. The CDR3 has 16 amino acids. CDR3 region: CASRWDRFSSGNTIYF. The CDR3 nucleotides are TGTGCCAGCAGGTGGGACAGATTTAGCTCTGGAAACACCATATATTTT.

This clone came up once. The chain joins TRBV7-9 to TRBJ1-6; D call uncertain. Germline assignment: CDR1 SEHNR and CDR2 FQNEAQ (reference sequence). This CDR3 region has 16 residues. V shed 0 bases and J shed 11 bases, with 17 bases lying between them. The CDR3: CASSLAISGISPPLHF. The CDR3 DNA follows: TGTGCCAGCAGCTTAGCGATTTCGGGTATATCTCCACCCCTCCACTTT.